Listed below are T cell receptor beta chains from one sample, sequenced in a study of PD-1 blockade in mismatch repair-deficient tumors. The repertoire was sequenced with immunoSEQ multiplex PCR; TCRdb's copy has only in-frame clones and lacks some. There are over 75,000 clones in the sample; 81% occur only once, and under 3% lies in the top ten. The material sequenced was peripheral blood, taken 12 weeks after starting pembrolizumab. These receptors were collected from an adult with mismatch repair-deficient cancer. The CDR3 runs from the conserved cysteine through the conserved F or W. A D gene is named only where the DNA matches it firmly. The size of a clone is reported for some rows only, either as once, few or many, or as a class for expanded clones.

clone size | D gene | J gene | V gene | CDR3 protein | CDR3 DNA
- | TRBD2 | TRBJ2-7 | TRBV7-8 | CASSLAGRGAYEQYF | TGTGCCAGCAGCTTAGCGGGGCGGGGGGCCTACGAGCAGTACTTC
- | - | TRBJ2-1 | TRBV5-6 | CASSLARLYNEQFF | TGTGCCAGCAGCTTGGCCAGGTTATACAATGAGCAGTTCTTC
once | TRBD1 | TRBJ2-1 | TRBV15 | CATSRSGQGFSEQFF | TGTGCCACCAGCAGGTCGGGACAGGGGTTCTCTGAGCAGTTCTTC
- | - | TRBJ2-7 | TRBV6-1 | CASISMGEAFYEQYF | TGTGCCAGCATTTCTATGGGGGAGGCCTTCTACGAGCAGTACTTC
- | TRBD2 | TRBJ2-1 | TRBV13 | CASSLWLSGSDYNEQFF | TGTGCCAGCAGCTTATGGCTAAGCGGGAGCGACTACAATGAGCAGTTCTTC
- | TRBD2 | TRBJ2-1 | TRBV19 | CASSNLAGGIWNEQFF | TGTGCCAGTAGTAACCTAGCGGGAGGCATTTGGAATGAGCAGTTCTTC
few | TRBD2 | TRBJ2-1 | TRBV19 | CASSIDGPAGGGYNEQFF | TGTGCCAGTAGTATAGATGGCCCAGCGGGAGGGGGCTACAATGAGCAGTTCTTC
- | TRBD1 | TRBJ2-1 | TRBV27 | CASRGTGVGNEQFF | TGTGCCAGCAGGGGGACAGGGGTGGGCAATGAGCAGTTCTTC
- | - | TRBJ2-1 | TRBV12-5 | CASGYSSSYNEQFF | TGTGCTAGTGGTTATTCGAGCTCCTACAATGAGCAGTTCTTC
few | - | TRBJ1-2 | TRBV6-1 | CASSEKHRSYYGYTF | TGTGCCAGCAGTGAAAAACACCGGAGTTACTATGGCTACACCTTC
few | - | TRBJ1-2 | TRBV5-1 | CASSEAQNNYGYTF | TGCGCCAGCAGCGAGGCACAGAACAACTATGGCTACACCTTC
- | - | TRBJ2-1 | TRBV7-6 | CASSLGPGGQTRTDNNEQFF | TGTGCCAGCAGCTTAGGCCCGGGGGGACAGACAAGGACGGACAACAATGAGCAGTTCTTC
- | - | TRBJ1-3 | TRBV2 | CASSDYRSSGNTIYF | TGTGCCAGCAGTGACTACAGGAGCTCTGGAAACACCATATATTTT
- | - | TRBJ2-7 | TRBV11-2 | CASSLDPGVPLQYF | TGTGCCAGCAGCTTAGATCCCGGGGTTCCCCTACAGTACTTC
- | - | TRBJ2-2 | TRBV2 | CASTGNTGELFF | TGTGCCAGCACGGGGAACACCGGGGAGCTGTTTTTT
- | - | TRBJ2-3 | TRBV2 | CASSEVTSTDTQYF | TGTGCCAGCAGTGAAGTGACTAGCACAGATACGCAGTATTTT
- | TRBD1 | TRBJ2-7 | TRBV6-6 | CASSYTGQGAHEQYF | TGTGCCAGCAGTTACACGGGACAGGGGGCCCACGAGCAGTACTTC
- | TRBD2 | TRBJ2-7 | TRBV5-6 | CASSPTSGVRSYEQYF | TGTGCCAGCAGCCCTACTAGCGGAGTCCGCTCCTACGAGCAGTACTTC
- | - | TRBJ2-1 | TRBV6-5 | CASRYDTFGEQFF | TGTGCCAGCAGATACGACACCTTCGGGGAGCAGTTCTTC
- | - | TRBJ2-7 | TRBV5-1 | CASSLAVGSISYEQYF | TGCGCCAGCAGCTTGGCAGTGGGGTCTATTTCTTACGAGCAGTACTTC
- | - | TRBJ2-1 | TRBV6-6 | CASSYWGGKNNEQFF | TGTGCCAGCAGTTACTGGGGCGGGAAAAACAATGAGCAGTTCTTC
- | - | TRBJ1-1 | TRBV11-3 | CASSLGGSNTEAFF | TGTGCCAGCAGCTTGGGGGGCTCTAACACTGAAGCTTTCTTT
few | - | TRBJ1-1 | TRBV7-9 | CASSVDSNTEAFF | TGTGCCAGCAGCGTGGATTCGAACACTGAAGCTTTCTTT
- | TRBD1 | TRBJ1-2 | TRBV7-2 | CASSPDRGGYGYTF | TGTGCCAGCAGCCCGGACAGGGGAGGGTATGGCTACACCTTC
- | - | TRBJ1-1 | TRBV10-3 | CAISDDRRNTEAFF | TGTGCCATCAGTGATGACAGGCGAAACACTGAAGCTTTCTTT
- | - | TRBJ2-7 | TRBV11-3 | CASSLGPLREQYF | TGTGCCAGCAGCTTAGGGCCACTTCGCGAGCAGTACTTC
- | - | TRBJ2-7 | TRBV6-5 | CASSSEVGSSSYEQYF | TGTGCCAGCAGTTCGGAGGTCGGGTCGAGCTCCTACGAGCAGTACTTC
once | - | TRBJ2-1 | TRBV6-6 | CASSSSGAVDEQFF | TGTGCCAGCAGTTCCTCAGGGGCCGTGGATGAGCAGTTCTTC
- | - | TRBJ1-1 | TRBV6-1 | CASSEVRGIGTEAFF | TGTGCCAGCAGTGAAGTGAGGGGGATAGGCACTGAAGCTTTCTTT
- | - | TRBJ2-3 | TRBV5-8 | CASTQSDTQYF | TGTGCCAGCACGCAGTCAGATACGCAGTATTTT
many | - | TRBJ2-5 | TRBV7-2 | CASSAQNRGTQYF | TGTGCCAGCAGCGCACAAAACCGCGGGACCCAGTACTTC
- | - | TRBJ1-2 | TRBV27 | CASRTTGRWGYTF | TGTGCCAGCAGAACAACAGGGAGATGGGGCTACACCTTC
once | - | TRBJ1-3 | TRBV10-3 | CAISDPREGRNTIYF | TGTGCCATCAGTGACCCGAGAGAGGGTCGAAACACCATATATTTT
- | - | TRBJ2-5 | TRBV2 | CASSEQPGQAGGTRETQYF | TGTGCCAGCAGTGAACAGCCGGGACAGGCGGGGGGCACCAGAGAGACCCAGTACTTC
- | - | TRBJ2-7 | TRBV7-3 | CASSLGGFHEQYF | TGTGCCAGCAGCTTAGGAGGGTTCCACGAGCAGTACTTC
once | - | TRBJ2-1 | TRBV2 | CASRSGVSSYNEQFF | TGTGCCAGCAGATCAGGGGTAAGCTCCTACAATGAGCAGTTCTTC
- | - | TRBJ1-1 | TRBV27 | CVTGKNTEAFF | TGTGTTACCGGGAAAAACACTGAAGCTTTCTTT
- | - | TRBJ2-7 | TRBV11-2 | CASSHLGTGGRNEQYF | TGTGCCAGCAGCCATTTGGGGACCGGGGGCCGGAACGAGCAGTACTTC
- | TRBD2 | TRBJ2-7 | TRBV7-3 | CASSVAGGGEQYF | TGTGCTAGCAGTGTAGCGGGAGGCGGCGAGCAGTACTTC
- | TRBD2 | TRBJ2-3 | TRBV7-9 | CASSPAGLLLGDTDTQYF | TGTGCCAGCAGCCCAGCGGGACTCCTCCTGGGAGACACAGATACGCAGTATTTT
- | TRBD1 | TRBJ1-2 | TRBV7-9 | CASSLTGSGGVLYGYTF | TGTGCCAGCAGCTTGACTGGCTCAGGGGGCGTTCTGTATGGCTACACCTTC
- | - | TRBJ2-3 | TRBV4-3 | CASSQDRAGSDTQYF | TGCGCCAGCAGCCAAGATAGGGCAGGTTCAGATACGCAGTATTTT
- | - | TRBJ1-2 | TRBV29-1 | CSVLPGTANYGYTF | TGCAGCGTTCTTCCCGGGACTGCTAACTATGGCTACACCTTC
- | TRBD2 | TRBJ2-7 | TRBV7-6 | CASSPTSGRASSYEQYF | TGTGCCAGCAGCCCAACTAGCGGGAGGGCCTCGAGCTACGAGCAGTACTTC
- | TRBD2 | TRBJ2-2 | TRBV9 | CASSVIGAGSRGGELFF | TGTGCCAGCAGCGTAATAGGAGCGGGATCACGGGGCGGGGAGCTGTTTTTT
- | - | TRBJ2-2 | TRBV5-4 | CASSLDSSYNTGELFF | TGTGCCAGCAGCTTGGATTCCTCATACAACACCGGGGAGCTGTTTTTT
- | - | TRBJ2-4 | TRBV4-3 | CASSQESVGSGGTKNIQYF | TGCGCCAGCAGCCAAGAATCTGTAGGTTCGGGTGGGACGAAAAACATTCAGTACTTC
- | - | TRBJ1-5 | TRBV30 | CAWSVGGAGNQPQHF | TGTGCCTGGAGTGTTGGGGGGGCGGGGAATCAGCCCCAGCATTTT
- | - | TRBJ2-5 | TRBV27 | CASSPGNGGVETQYF | TGTGCCAGCAGTCCCGGCAACGGGGGTGTCGAGACCCAGTACTTC
- | TRBD1 | TRBJ1-1 | TRBV5-8 | CASSDTGVTEAFF | TGTGCCAGCAGCGACACAGGGGTCACTGAAGCTTTCTTT
once | - | TRBJ2-1 | TRBV18 | CASYQSLAGEQFF | TGTGCCAGCTACCAGAGTTTGGCAGGTGAGCAGTTCTTC